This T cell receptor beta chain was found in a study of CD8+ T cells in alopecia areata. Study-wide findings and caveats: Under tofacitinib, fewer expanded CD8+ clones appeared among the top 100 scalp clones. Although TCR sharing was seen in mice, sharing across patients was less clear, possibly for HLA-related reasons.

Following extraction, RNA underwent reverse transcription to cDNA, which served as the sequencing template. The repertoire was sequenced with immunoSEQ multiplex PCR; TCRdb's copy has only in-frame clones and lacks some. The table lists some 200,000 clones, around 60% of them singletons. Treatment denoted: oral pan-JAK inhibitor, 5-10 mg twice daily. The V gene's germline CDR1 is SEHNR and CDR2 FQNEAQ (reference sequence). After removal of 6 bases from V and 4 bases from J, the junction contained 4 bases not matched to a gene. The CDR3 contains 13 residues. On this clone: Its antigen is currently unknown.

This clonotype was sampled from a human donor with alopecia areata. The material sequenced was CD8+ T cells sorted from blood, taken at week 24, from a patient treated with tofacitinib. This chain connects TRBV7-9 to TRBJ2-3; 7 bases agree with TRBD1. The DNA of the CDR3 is TGTGCCAGCAGAACAGGGGCGGCAGATACGCAGTATTTT. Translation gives CASRTGAADTQYF. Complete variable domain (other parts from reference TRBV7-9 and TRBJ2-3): DTGVSQNPRHKITKRGQNVTFRCDPISEHNRLYWYRQTLGQGPEFLTYFQNEAQLEKSRLLSDRFSAERPKGSFSTLEIQRTEQGDSAMYLCASRTGAADTQYFGPGTRLTVL.